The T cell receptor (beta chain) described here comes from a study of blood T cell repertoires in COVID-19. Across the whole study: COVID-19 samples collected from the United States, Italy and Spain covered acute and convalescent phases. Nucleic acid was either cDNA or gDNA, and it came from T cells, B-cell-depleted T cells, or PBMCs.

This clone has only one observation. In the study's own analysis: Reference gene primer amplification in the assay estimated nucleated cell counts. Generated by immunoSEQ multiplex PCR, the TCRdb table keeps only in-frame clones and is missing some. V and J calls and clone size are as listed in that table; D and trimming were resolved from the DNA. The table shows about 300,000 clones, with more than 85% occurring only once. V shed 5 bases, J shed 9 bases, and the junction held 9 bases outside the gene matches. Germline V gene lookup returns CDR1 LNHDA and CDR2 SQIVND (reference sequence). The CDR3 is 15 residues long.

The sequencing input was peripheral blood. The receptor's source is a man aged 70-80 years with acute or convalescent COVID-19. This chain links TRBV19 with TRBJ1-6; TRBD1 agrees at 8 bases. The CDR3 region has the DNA TGTGCCAGTAGTTCGCAGGGGGCCGGTCTTTCACCCCTCCACTTT. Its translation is CASSSQGAGLSPLHF.